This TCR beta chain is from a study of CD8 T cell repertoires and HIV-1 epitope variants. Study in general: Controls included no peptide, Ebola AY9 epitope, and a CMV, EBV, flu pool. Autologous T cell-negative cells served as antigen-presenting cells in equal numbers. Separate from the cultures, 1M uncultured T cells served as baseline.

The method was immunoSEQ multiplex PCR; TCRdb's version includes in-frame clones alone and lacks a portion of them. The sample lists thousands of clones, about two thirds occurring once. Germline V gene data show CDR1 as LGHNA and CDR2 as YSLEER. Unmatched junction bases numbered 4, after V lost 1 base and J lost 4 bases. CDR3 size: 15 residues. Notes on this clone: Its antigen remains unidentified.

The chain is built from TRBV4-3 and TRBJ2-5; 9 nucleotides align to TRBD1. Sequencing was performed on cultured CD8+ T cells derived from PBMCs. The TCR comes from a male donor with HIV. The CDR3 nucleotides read TGCGCCAGCAGCCAAGCGACAGGGGGGTTAGAGACCCAGTACTTC. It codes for CASSQATGGLETQYF.